This TCR beta chain originates from a study of T cell repertoires in cytomegalovirus infection. The overall study: Signatures in public TCR beta sequences pointed to both CMV infection and matching HLA type. Study-wide points: Frequencies of public TCR beta families were cumulated, and this identified carriers of CMV plus the relevant HLA. HLA-C-restricted CMV clonotypes gave the most frequent clonotype in two of eight donors.

The germline V and J ends were trimmed by 4 bases and 0 bases, with 10 bases remaining between them. CDR3 length: 15 residues. Germline CDR1 and CDR2: KGHSH and LQKENI. Notes on this clonotype: Its antigen remains unidentified.

One entry per CDR3 protein, called by TCRdb with MiXCR from the reads. In the table there are 450,000 to 650,000 distinct CDR3 sequences, around a quarter of which are singletons. This sequence joins TRBV18 and TRBJ2-1; a weak D match, TRBD1 (6 bases). The TCR originated in a human donor in good health (CMV status not recorded). Some clones in this sample may be carry-over from other donors' samples. Sequencing used PBMCs. CDR3 in amino acids: CASSHRESSYNEQFF. The CDR3 nucleotides read TGTGCCAGCTCACACAGGGAGAGCTCCTACAATGAGCAGTTCTTC.